This section outlines one TCR beta chain sequence together with its context. The antigen is not known. The record originates from a study of blood T cells in healthy people across ages. Study-wide results and limits: Unsorted PBMCs prevented conclusive naive versus antigen-experienced comparison.

J lost 7 bases, V lost 5 bases, and 10 bases had no gene match. CDR1 and CDR2 from the germline V gene are DFQATT and SNEGSKA (reference sequence). The CDR3 covers 14 residues. Sample-barcoded 5' priming and a J-beta primer mix drove a second PCR of about 6 to 12 cycles. A tag from a template-switch adaptor with 12 random nucleotides marked each cDNA molecule. Every sample returned 2.5 million or more CDR3-containing paired-end reads. One entry per CDR3 protein, called by TCRdb with MiXCR from the 5' RACE reads. Of over 1,200,000 distinct CDR3 sequences in the sample, almost 60% are singletons; the top ten hold 5.5% to 8%.

Sequencing was performed on blood. The rearrangement links TRBV20-1 to TRBJ2-1; 8 nucleotides agree with TRBD2. The origin of this receptor is a man younger than 35 in good health. CDR3 sequence reads: CSAGPGTSWNEQFF. CDR3 DNA: TGCAGTGCTGGACCCGGGACTAGTTGGAATGAGCAGTTCTTC.